A single sample gave rise to the 8 T cell receptor beta chains below, sequenced in a study of blood T cell repertoires in COVID-19 (dated by TCRdb to about 2020). Receptor libraries were prepared by the immunoSEQ multiplex PCR assay. What TCRdb holds here is the immuneACCESS table cut down to in-frame rearrangements. Part of the clones is not present; checked against another copy, under half of the missing clones reflect an unresolved V gene, and the others are unexplained. In this sample the table shows under 150,000 clones, about nine tenths of which occur a single time. The top ten clonotypes cover about 10% of the sample. The sequenced sample consisted of peripheral blood. The receptor source for this set is a man aged 50-59 years with active or convalescent COVID-19.

The chain employs TRBV14 and TRBJ2-7; 7 nucleotides align to TRBD2. After removal of 3 bases from V and 2 bases from J, the junction contained 7 bases not matched to a gene. The CDR3 length is 15 residues. Germline CDR1 reads SGHDN; CDR2 reads FVKESK. The DNA for the CDR3 is TGTGCCAGCAGCCAGGGAGGGACGGGGACCTACGAGCAGTACTTC. It is translated as CASSQGGTGTYEQYF.

The chain uses TRBV3-1 (or the pseudogene TRBV3-2) and TRBJ1-6; weak D call: TRBD1 (5 bases). The CDR3 spans 13 residues. Germline V lookup: CDR1 LGHDT, CDR2 YNNKEL (reference sequence). The V end was cut by 5 bases, the J end by 8 bases, with 10 bases between. The CDR3 sequence: CASSGGGYSPLHF. In DNA form, the CDR3 reads TGTGCCAGCAGCGGCGGGGGTTATTCACCCCTCCACTTT.

As concerns this clone: This specimen includes other DNA sequences encoding the same CDR3. This chain joins TRBV7-2 and TRBJ2-1, with 15 positions matching TRBD2. V lost 1 base to trimming and J lost 3 bases; unmatched junction nucleotides: 4. Germline V gene sequence: CDR1 SGHTA, CDR2 FQGNSA. The CDR3 runs to 18 residues. The CDR3 nucleotides read TGTGCCAGCAGCTTAGAGGGGACTAGCGGGAGGTACTACAATGAGCAGTTCTTC. Residues: CASSLEGTSGRYYNEQFF.

The chain couples TRBV30 to TRBJ2-4, with a tentative D call TRBD1 (5 bases). Trimming took 5 bases from V and 8 from J, leaving 13 bases between them. Germline CDR1 and CDR2: GTSNPN and SVGIG (reference sequence). The CDR3 extends over 12 amino acids. The CDR3 protein is CAWGPVGDIQYF. The CDR3 nucleotides are TGTGCCTGGGGACCCGTAGGGGACATTCAGTACTTC.

The V call is TRBV19, the J call TRBJ2-6; maybe TRBD1 (6 bases). Germline CDR1 is LNHDA and CDR2 is SQIVND (reference sequence). The CDR3 has 17 residues. V lost 3 bases to trimming and J lost 2 bases, with 14 bases between them. CDR3 coding DNA: TGTGCCAGTAGTATCTTACAGGGTGTGACTGGGGCCAACGTCCTGACTTTC. This codes for CASSILQGVTGANVLTF.

The V and J genes are TRBV19 and TRBJ1-5, with 9 bases matching TRBD1. Looked up from germline, CDR1 is LNHDA and CDR2 is SQIVND (reference sequence). This CDR3 has 15 residues. With 2 bases clipped from V and 4 bases from J, the junction kept 3 bases outside the gene matches. The CDR3 loop reads CASSILGTGNQPQHF. The DNA for the CDR3 is TGTGCCAGTAGTATATTGGGGACAGGGAATCAGCCCCAGCATTTT.

CDR3 residues: CASSLSLLAGGLADTQYF. As DNA, the CDR3 is TGTGCCAGCAGTTTATCTCTGCTAGCGGGAGGCCTCGCAGATACGCAGTATTTT. This chain uses TRBV27 with TRBJ2-3; 11 bases align to TRBD2. Germline V gene lookup returns CDR1 MNHEY and CDR2 SMNVEV (reference sequence). The CDR3 totals 18 residues. V dropped 0 bases and J dropped 4; count of bases not matched to a gene: 9.

Only a few counts were recorded for this clone. This chain links TRBV6-5 with TRBJ1-5; 9 nucleotides agree with TRBD1. The CDR3 extends over 15 amino acids. Germline CDR1 and CDR2: MNHEY and SVGAGI. Trimming at V came to 7 bases and at J to 1 base, leaving 5 bases not matched to a gene. The CDR3 loop is CASIRTGGSNQPQHF. The CDR3 DNA reads as TGTGCCAGCATACGAACAGGGGGCAGCAATCAGCCCCAGCATTTT.